This T cell receptor beta chain was obtained from a study of blood T cell repertoires in COVID-19. In the study overall: Specimens from acute and convalescent COVID-19 originated in the United States, Italy and Spain. The cDNA or gDNA used as material had been derived from T cells, B-cell-depleted T cells, or PBMCs.

In the original workflow: Estimated nucleated cell counts came from reference gene primer amplification. Repertoires were generated with immunoSEQ multiplex PCR, while TCRdb's copy carries only in-frame clones and drops some. From that table come the V and J calls and clone size; the DNA was used to work out D and trimming. The sample includes 85,000 to 110,000 clones, over 75% of them seen just once. The specimen sequenced was peripheral blood. This TCR derives from a human donor in a cohort sampled during active or convalescent COVID-19.

Here the CDR3 reads CASSYLVGSSNTEAFF. The CDR3 coding sequence is TGTGCCAGTAGTTATCTGGTTGGCAGTTCGAACACTGAAGCTTTCTTT. The chain recombines TRBV19 with TRBJ1-1, with D unresolved. The V gene's germline CDR1 is LNHDA and CDR2 SQIVND (reference sequence). The ends were cut back, 5 bases at V and 1 base at J, with 17 bases in the middle. This CDR3 region has 16 residues. Together with reference TRBV19 and TRBJ1-1, the CDR3 gives the full variable domain: DGGITQSPKYLFRKEGQNVTLSCEQNLNHDAMYWYRQDPGQGLRLIYYSQIVNDFQKGDIAEGYSVSREKKESFPLTVTSAQKNPTAFYLCASSYLVGSSNTEAFFGQGTRLTVV.